A single sample gave rise to the 26 T cell receptor beta chains below, sequenced in a study of beta chain features in type 1 diabetes. The antigens of these receptors remain unknown. The sequenced template was cDNA made from the entire isolated RNA. The assay was immunoSEQ multiplex PCR, and TCRdb's table has in-frame clones only and misses some. Of about 650,000 clones in the sample, roughly an eighth were seen once. Findings of the study overall: Among all four CD4+ subsets, Type 1 diabetes patients had TCRB CDR3s that were moderately but significantly shorter.

The sample taken for sequencing was naive CD4+ T cells from blood. Receptors were obtained from a young man with type 1 diabetes.

This clone was counted a few times. This chain links TRBV9 with TRBJ2-1; 9 nucleotides line up with TRBD2. Germline V CDR1 and CDR2: SGDLS, YYNGEE. J gave up 5 bases and V 4 bases, and 7 bases lay outside the gene matches. This CDR3 region has 15 residues. The chain's CDR3 is CASSPGGGADNEQFF. For the CDR3, the DNA is TGTGCCAGCAGCCCCGGCGGGGGGGCGGACAATGAGCAGTTCTTC.

The chain couples TRBV7-2 to TRBJ2-5; the D gene could be TRBD1 or TRBD2 (7 bases each). The CDR3 spans 15 residues. Germline lookup yields CDR1 SGHTA and CDR2 FQGNSA. The V end lost 5 bases, the J end lost 6 bases, and 19 bases lay between the germline ends. CDR3 region: CASSQSPTGTKTQYF. The CDR3 DNA is TGTGCCAGCAGCCAAAGCCCGACAGGGACTAAGACCCAGTACTTC.

Comment on this clone: One base away lies a much larger clone, so this may be a sequencing read error. This chain links TRBV13 with TRBJ2-7; D uncertain. Germline V gene data show CDR1 as PRHDT and CDR2 as FYEKMQ (reference sequence). The CDR3 is 11 amino acids. V lost 1 base and J 3 bases, leaving 1 base between the germline ends. The CDR3 sequence is CASSLVYEQYF. Here the CDR3 DNA reads TGTGCCAGCAGCTTAGTCTACGAGCAGTACTTC.

This clone was seen more than once but under ten times. The chain recombines TRBV23-1 with TRBJ2-3; maybe TRBD1 (6 bases). TRBV23-1 is designated an ORF whose function remains uncertain. Deletions cut 2 bases from V and 0 bases from J, with 21 bases between. The CDR3 sequence is 19 residues long. As DNA, the CDR3 is TGCGCCAGCAGTCAACTGACAGGAACCCTCCGAACTAGCACAGATACGCAGTATTTT. Its translation: CASSQLTGTLRTSTDTQYF.

The chain employs TRBV7-2 and TRBJ2-3; D unclear. V lost 0 bases, J lost 4 bases, and 5 bases lay in between. There are 13 residues in the CDR3. Germline V lookup: CDR1 SGHTA, CDR2 FQGNSA. CDR3 sequence reads: CASSLAQPDTQYF. The CDR3 DNA sequence: TGTGCCAGCAGCTTAGCCCAGCCAGATACGCAGTATTTT.

This rearrangement joins TRBV14 to TRBJ1-5; D not certain. This CDR3 has 13 residues. Germline-derived CDR1 and CDR2 are SGHDN and FVKESK. V gave up 1 base and J gave up 9 bases, with 10 bases separating them. Written as DNA, the CDR3 is TGTGCCAGCAGCCAAGGAATCTGGGGGCCCCAGCATTTT. Amino acids: CASSQGIWGPQHF.

The V gene is TRBV15, the J gene TRBJ1-5, with TRBD1 identical over 9 bases. The CDR3 runs to 15 residues. Trimming cost V 3 bases and J 2 bases; bases outside gene matches: 2. CDR1 and CDR2 from the germline V gene are LNHNV and YYDKDF (reference sequence). The CDR3 DNA reads TGTGCCACCAGCAGGAGGGACAGGGGCAATCAGCCCCAGCATTTT. This encodes CATSRRDRGNQPQHF.

This clone has a handful of counts. J is TRBJ2-1 and V is TRBV18; TRBD2 agrees at 9 bases. CDR3 size: 18 residues. The junction had 8 bases not matched to a gene; V was cut back by 0 bases and J by 2 bases. Germline V CDR1 and CDR2: KGHSH, LQKENI. This CDR3 is CASSPPGPKRGAYNEQFF. CDR3 nucleotides: TGTGCCAGCTCACCACCGGGTCCGAAGCGGGGGGCCTACAATGAGCAGTTCTTC.

This clone was recorded a few times. The gene calls are TRBV2 and TRBJ2-1, with D perhaps matching TRBD1 (6 bases). Trimming took off 5 bases at V and 2 bases at J, with 16 bases between the two ends. This CDR3 contains 16 residues. Germline CDR1 is SNHLY and CDR2 is FYNNEI. CDR3: CASSPIQGETYNEQFF. The CDR3 DNA sequence: TGTGCCAGCAGTCCAATACAGGGAGAAACCTACAATGAGCAGTTCTTC. Using reference TRBV2 and TRBJ2-1 for the parts outside the CDR3, the full variable domain is EPEVTQTPSHQVTQMGQEVILRCVPISNHLYFYWYRQILGQKVEFLVSFYNNEISEKSEIFDDQFSVERPDGSNFTLKIRSTKLEDSAMYFCASSPIQGETYNEQFFGPGTRLTVL.

The rearrangement uses TRBV29-1 and TRBJ2-2; tentative D call: TRBD2 (6 bases). CDR3 length: 13 amino acids. Per germline, CDR1 SQVTM and CDR2 ANQGSEA. V lost 1 base, J lost 4 bases, and 7 bases lay in between. DNA for the CDR3: TGCAGCGTTGAAGTGACTAGCACCGGGGAGCTGTTTTTT. Protein: CSVEVTSTGELFF.

This clone came up a few times. The chain uses TRBV7-2 and TRBJ2-2, with TRBD2 matching 12 bases. The CDR3 runs 17 residues. With 5 bases clipped from V and 1 base from J, the junction kept 5 bases outside the gene matches. Per the germline V gene, CDR1 is SGHTA and CDR2 is FQGNSA. The CDR3, as DNA: TGTGCCAGCAGCCGAGCGGGACTAGCGGGGAACACCGGGGAGCTGTTTTTT. This codes for CASSRAGLAGNTGELFF.

This clone was detected a few times. This sequence joins TRBV9 and TRBJ2-5, with D possibly matching TRBD2 (6 bases). Per the germline V gene, CDR1 is SGDLS and CDR2 is YYNGEE. The CDR3 is 16 residues long. V was clipped by 1 base and J by 3 bases, with 16 bases between them. CDR3 DNA: TGTGCCAGCAGCGTACAGGTCGGGAGCGGAGAAGAGACCCAGTACTTC. Translating it yields CASSVQVGSGEETQYF.

The chain employs TRBV5-1 and TRBJ2-1; 7 nucleotides match TRBD2. The CDR3 is 17 residues long. Per the germline V gene, CDR1 is SGHRS and CDR2 is YFSETQ. V shed 1 base, J shed 6 bases, and the junction held 13 bases outside the gene matches. The CDR3 DNA follows: TGCGCCAGCAGCTTGAGGCCCAGCGGGGCCTTTGGCAATGAGCAGTTCTTC. Translation: CASSLRPSGAFGNEQFF.

This clone appeared a few times. The chain employs TRBV6-5 and TRBJ1-1, with D tentatively TRBD1 (6 bases). The ends were cut back, 2 bases at V and 10 bases at J, with 20 bases in the middle. CDR3 length: 15 amino acids. CDR1 is MNHEY and CDR2 is SVGAGI in the germline V gene. Written as DNA, the CDR3 is TGTGCCAGCAGTTACACAGGGACATCCGGACGGCGAGCTTTCTTT. Residues: CASSYTGTSGRRAFF.

The chain recombines TRBV6-5 with TRBJ2-3; TRBD2 aligns across 12 bases. The length of the CDR3 is 15 residues. V dropped 5 bases and J dropped 3; count of bases not matched to a gene: 3. Germline-derived CDR1 and CDR2 are MNHEY and SVGAGI. CDR3 nucleotides: TGTGCCAGCAGTAGGACTAGCGGGGCAACAGATACGCAGTATTTT. Protein: CASSRTSGATDTQYF.

Only a few counts were recorded for this clone. The genes are TRBV4-3 and TRBJ2-7, with a weak D call TRBD2 (6 bases). In germline, CDR1 is LGHNA, CDR2 YSLEER. The CDR3 is 15 residues long. With 1 base removed from V and 4 bases from J, the gap between germline ends came to 14 bases. In nucleotides, the CDR3 is TGCGCCAGCAGCCAAGCATTCGGGGGATCTTACGAGCAGTACTTC. Translating gives CASSQAFGGSYEQYF.

This clone occurred a few times. The rearrangement joins TRBV29-1 to TRBJ2-1; D remains unclear. Germline assignment: CDR1 SQVTM and CDR2 ANQGSEA. The CDR3 is 14 residues long. V lost 4 bases to trimming and J lost 0 bases, with 10 bases between them. The DNA of the CDR3 is TGCAGCGTTGGCGGAGATCTCTCCTACAATGAGCAGTTCTTC. This encodes CSVGGDLSYNEQFF.

This clone was observed a handful of times. The V call is TRBV14, the J call TRBJ1-2; D perhaps matches TRBD1 (5 bases). Germline V gene lookup returns CDR1 SGHDN and CDR2 FVKESK. V was trimmed by 1 base and J by 9 bases, leaving 12 bases between them. CDR3 length equals 13 residues. The CDR3 DNA reads as TGTGCCAGCAGCCAAGCCAGGGCCCGGAGCTACACCTTC. Translation gives CASSQARARSYTF.

This rearrangement joins TRBV19 to TRBJ1-1, with 7 bases fitting TRBD1. CDR1 and CDR2 (germline): LNHDA, SQIVND (reference sequence). CDR3 length equals 17 residues. V gave up 7 bases and J gave up 0 bases; unmatched junction bases: 14. CDR3 DNA: TGTGCCAGTACGACGGATGAAGATAGGGGGCTGAACACTGAAGCTTTCTTT. This encodes CASTTDEDRGLNTEAFF.

The DNA for the CDR3 is TGTGCCAGCAGTTCCGAGGGCGGGGGGGCCGATGAGCAGTTCTTC. Its protein product is CASSSEGGGADEQFF. The gene calls are TRBV28 and TRBJ2-1; 9 nucleotides align to TRBD2. Unmatched junction bases numbered 9, after V lost 4 bases and J lost 8 bases. CDR1 and CDR2 (germline): MDHEN, SYDVKM. This CDR3 spans 15 amino acids.

The chain is built from TRBV25-1 and TRBJ1-2; TRBD1 aligns across 7 bases. The CDR3 has 13 residues. Germline loops: CDR1 MGHDK, CDR2 SYGVNS. V shed 5 bases and J 10 bases; nucleotides not matched to a gene: 10. The CDR3 DNA reads as TGTGCCAGCAGTCCTCCCGGACAGGAGGTCTACACCTTC. Protein sequence: CASSPPGQEVYTF.

V is TRBV29-1 and J is TRBJ1-4, with D uncertain. The CDR3 runs 12 residues. In germline, CDR1 is SQVTM, CDR2 ANQGSEA. Trimming stripped 7 bases from V and 6 bases from J, with 12 bases between. CDR3 bases: TGCAGCGCTGGGGAGAGTGATGAAAAACTGTTTTTT. Its translation is CSAGESDEKLFF.

The V and J genes are TRBV30 and TRBJ2-3, with TRBD1 identical over 9 bases. CDR3 length: 15 amino acids. Germline V gives CDR1 GTSNPN, CDR2 SVGIG (reference sequence). Trimming cost V 3 bases and J 1 base; bases outside gene matches: 5. The DNA of the CDR3 is TGTGCCTGGAGCCCGGGACAGGGAGGCACAGATACGCAGTATTTT. It is translated as CAWSPGQGGTDTQYF.

The V and J genes are TRBV6-6 and TRBJ1-5, with D tentatively TRBD1 (6 bases). V lost 2 bases and J 3 bases, leaving 11 bases between the germline ends. Germline CDR1 and CDR2: MNHNY and SVGAGI (reference sequence). This CDR3 has 15 amino acids. The CDR3 DNA sequence: TGTGCCAGCAGTTACGACAGGTTAAACAATCAGCCCCAGCATTTT. Protein: CASSYDRLNNQPQHF.

The CDR3 sequence is CASSLGSNRYEQYF. DNA of the CDR3: TGCGCCAGCAGCTTGGGAAGTAATCGCTACGAGCAGTACTTC. The genes are TRBV5-1 and TRBJ2-7; D is ambiguous. The CDR3 contains 14 residues. The germline V and J ends were trimmed by 0 bases and 3 bases, with 10 bases remaining between them. CDR1 and CDR2 (germline): SGHRS, YFSETQ.

This chain uses TRBV7-2 with TRBJ2-1; D uncertain. V shed 3 bases and J shed 10 bases, with 16 bases lying between them. Germline V lookup: CDR1 SGHTA, CDR2 FQGNSA. CDR3 length: 14 amino acids. The CDR3 protein is CASSLTGLPREQFF. The DNA of the CDR3 is TGTGCCAGCAGCTTGACGGGCCTCCCTAGGGAGCAGTTCTTC. Full variable domain (outside the CDR3, taken from reference TRBV7-2 and TRBJ2-1): GAGVSQSPSNKVTEKGKDVELRCDPISGHTALYWYRQSLGQGLEFLIYFQGNSAPDKSGLPSDRFSAERTGGSVSTLTIQRTQQEDSAVYLCASSLTGLPREQFFGPGTRLTVL.